This T cell receptor (beta chain) was sequenced in a study of blood T cell repertoires in COVID-19. In the study overall: PBMCs, B-cell-depleted T cells, or T cells provided the cDNA or gDNA that made up the material.

Some clones are missing from TCRdb's copy, which holds only in-frame ones; the method was immunoSEQ multiplex PCR. This table holds about 80,000 clones, approximately 78% found once. CDR1 and CDR2 from the germline V gene are SGDLS and YYNGEE. The CDR3 runs to 15 residues. Trimming took 0 bases from V and 6 from J, leaving 12 bases between them. This clone was detected many times. The clonotype comes from a human donor in a cohort sampled during active COVID-19. This chain joins TRBV9 and TRBJ2-2; D remains ambiguous. Material: peripheral blood. The CDR3 is CASSVATVVAGELFF. The CDR3 nucleotides are TGTGCCAGCAGCGTAGCTACCGTGGTAGCCGGGGAGCTGTTTTTT.